This T cell receptor (beta chain) was profiled in a study of T-cell reconstitution after alpha-beta-depleted transplantation in children (dated by TCRdb to the mid-2010s). Context from the whole study: Using TCR repertoire profiling, the study followed T-cell immune reconstitution in a quantitative way in children after TCRalphabeta/CD19-depleted allogeneic hematopoietic cell transplantation.

Summary of the overall study and its limitations: Apparently early alphabetaT-cell count recovery about two months after transplant reportedly relied on only several hundred rapidly expanded clones derived from non-depleted graft cells. In some patients, the high TCRbeta diversity seen at day 60 was put down to recipient T cells and intrathymic progenitors that had survived conditioning. Hyperexpanded clone frequencies declined over subsequent months; after one year, T-cell counts and TCRbeta diversity were mostly attributed to newly produced T cells.

Preparation of the library involved PCR. Data came from an Illumina HiSeq 2500. TCR library preparation used molecular barcoding, with unique molecular identifiers applied to normalize quantification of the TCRbeta repertoire. The raw public reads went through TCRdb reprocessing: fastp at Q25, MiXCR clone calling, in-frame beta chains kept. Rows with one shared CDR3 protein collapse into an entry with the most common genes and DNA. The table for this sample lists 530,000 or so distinct CDR3 sequences; roughly a quarter of them were counted only once. About 35% of the sample is held by the ten biggest clonotypes. About this clonotype: Its antigen remains unidentified. No per-base quality is available; no much larger clone lies one base away.

In the paper's terms, the treatment or condition label means: allogeneic hematopoietic cell transplantation with graft depleted of TCRalphabeta T cells and CD19 B cells. TCRalphabeta/CD19-depleted allogeneic hematopoietic cell grafts were given to the transplant recipients, all of whom were children. The TCR was taken from a boy in the first two years of life with Wiskott-Aldrich syndrome, due to receive a stem cell transplant. The specimen was PBMCs, collected before TCRalphabeta/CD19-depleted stem cell transplant.

The DNA sequence is as follows: TGCGCCAGCAGCTTAGCCTTTGGGCCCGGGTACGAGCAGTACTTC. Its protein is CASSLAFGPGYEQYF. Recombination linked TRBV5-1 to TRBJ2-7; a confident D gene designation cannot be given. The CDR3, cysteine through phenylalanine, is 15 amino acids long. Only the CDR3 DNA stays, 45 bases, in frame from base 1. The germline V gene yields SGHRS for CDR1 and YFSETQ for CDR2. The germline ends are 16 bases apart after V is trimmed by 2 bases and J by 4 bases.